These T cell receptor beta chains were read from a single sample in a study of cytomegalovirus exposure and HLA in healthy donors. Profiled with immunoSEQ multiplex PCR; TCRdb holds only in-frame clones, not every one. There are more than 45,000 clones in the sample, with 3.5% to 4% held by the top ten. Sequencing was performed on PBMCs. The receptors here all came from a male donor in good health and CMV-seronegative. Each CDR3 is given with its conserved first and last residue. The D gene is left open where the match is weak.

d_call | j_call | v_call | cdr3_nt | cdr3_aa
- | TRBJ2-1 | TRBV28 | TGTGCCAGCAGGAAAAAAAGGGGTAAGAATGAGCAGTTCTTC | CASRKKRGKNEQFF
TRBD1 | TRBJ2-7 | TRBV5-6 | TGTGCCAGCAGCTCCGGGACAGGGGGGAGGGAGCAGTACTTC | CASSSGTGGREQYF
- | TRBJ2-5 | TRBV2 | TGTGCCAGCAGTGACAGGGTTCGGGCTGGAGAGACCCAGTACTTC | CASSDRVRAGETQYF
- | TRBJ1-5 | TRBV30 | TGTGCCTGGAGTGTTGCGGGGGATCAGCCCCAGCATTTT | CAWSVAGDQPQHF
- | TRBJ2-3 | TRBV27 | TGTGCCAGCAGTTTTAAAGCGGCTACAGATACGCAGTATTTT | CASSFKAATDTQYF
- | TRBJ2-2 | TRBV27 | TGTGCCAGCAGTTTAACCAGTTCAGGGACCGGGGAGCTGTTTTTT | CASSLTSSGTGELFF
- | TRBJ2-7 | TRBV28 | TGTGCCAGCAGTAAGACAGGTTCTACCTACGAGCAGTACTTC | CASSKTGSTYEQYF
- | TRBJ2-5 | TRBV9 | TGTGCCAGCAGCTCCGAGACTATCCCAGAGACCCAGTACTTC | CASSSETIPETQYF
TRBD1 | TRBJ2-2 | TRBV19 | TGTGCCAGTATCTCCGACAGGGTTGACACCGGGGAGCTGTTTTTT | CASISDRVDTGELFF
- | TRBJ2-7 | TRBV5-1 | TGCGCCAGCAGCTTTTACAGGGACGCCTACGAGCAGTACTTC | CASSFYRDAYEQYF
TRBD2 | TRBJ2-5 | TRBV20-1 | TGCAGCGGGGGGGAACAAGAGACCCAGTACTTC | CSGGEQETQYF
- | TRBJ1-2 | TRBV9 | TGTGCCAGCAGCGTAGCTACCGGGCCGGGGGAAGGCTACACCTTC | CASSVATGPGEGYTF
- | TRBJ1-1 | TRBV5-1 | TGCGCCAGCAGCTTTACAGGGATAAACACTGAAGCTTTCTTT | CASSFTGINTEAFF
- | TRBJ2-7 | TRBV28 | TGTGCCAGCAGCTATAACCCGGGGGCCTACGAGCAGTACTTC | CASSYNPGAYEQYF
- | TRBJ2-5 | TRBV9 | TGTGCCAGCAGCGTAGTGGCTAGCGAGGAGAACCAGTACTTC | CASSVVASEENQYF
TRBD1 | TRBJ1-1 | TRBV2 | TGTGCCAGCAGGGGGACAGGGGGAGTTGAAGCTTTCTTT | CASRGTGGVEAFF
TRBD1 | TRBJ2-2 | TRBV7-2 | TGTGCCAGCAGCTCGACAGGGGCCACCGGGGAGCTGTTTTTT | CASSSTGATGELFF
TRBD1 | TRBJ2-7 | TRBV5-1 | TGCGCCAGCAGCAAGGGACAGCTTAGCTCCTACGAGCAGTACTTC | CASSKGQLSSYEQYF
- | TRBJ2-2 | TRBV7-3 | TGTGCCAGCAGCTTATCCCACGGGGAGCTGTTTTTT | CASSLSHGELFF
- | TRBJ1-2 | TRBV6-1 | TGTGCCAGCAGTGAAAGTTGGGGCCCTAACTATGGCTACACCTTC | CASSESWGPNYGYTF
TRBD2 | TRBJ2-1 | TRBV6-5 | TGTGCCAGCAGGACCAGCGGGAGAGGGAATGAGCAGTTCTTC | CASRTSGRGNEQFF
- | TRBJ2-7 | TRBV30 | TGCGCCTGGAGTGTAGCAGGGGTCTACGAGCAGCACTTC | CAWSVAGVYEQHF
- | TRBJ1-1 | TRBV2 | TGTGCCAGCAGGGGGCCGTTGGAGAGGCGTCATACTGAAGCTTTCTTT | CASRGPLERRHTEAFF
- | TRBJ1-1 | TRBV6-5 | TGTGCCAGCAGTTACTCCCTCGAGGCCATCTCGGGGGCTTTCTTT | CASSYSLEAISGAFF
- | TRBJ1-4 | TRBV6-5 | TGTGCCACCCTCGGCAGGGATGCAACTAATGAAAAACTGTTTTTT | CATLGRDATNEKLFF
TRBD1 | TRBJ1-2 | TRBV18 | TGTGCCAGCTCACCACCGACAGGGCGCGATAACTATGGCTACACCTTC | CASSPPTGRDNYGYTF